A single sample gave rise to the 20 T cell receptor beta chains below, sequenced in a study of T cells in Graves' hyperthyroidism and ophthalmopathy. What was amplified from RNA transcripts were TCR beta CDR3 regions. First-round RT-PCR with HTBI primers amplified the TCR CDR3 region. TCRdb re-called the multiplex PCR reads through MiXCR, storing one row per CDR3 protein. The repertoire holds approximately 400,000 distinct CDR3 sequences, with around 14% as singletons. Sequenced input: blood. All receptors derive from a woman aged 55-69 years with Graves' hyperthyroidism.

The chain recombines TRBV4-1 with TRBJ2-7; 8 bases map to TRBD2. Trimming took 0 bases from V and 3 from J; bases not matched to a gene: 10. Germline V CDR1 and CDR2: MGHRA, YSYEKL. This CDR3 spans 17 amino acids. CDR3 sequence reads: CASSQDRGRRGDYEQYF. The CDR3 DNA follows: TGCGCCAGCAGCCAAGATCGGGGCCGGCGGGGGGACTACGAGCAGTACTTC.

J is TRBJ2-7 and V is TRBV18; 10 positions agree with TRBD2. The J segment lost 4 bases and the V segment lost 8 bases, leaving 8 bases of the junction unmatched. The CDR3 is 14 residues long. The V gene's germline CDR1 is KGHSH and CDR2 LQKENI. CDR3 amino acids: CASGSGGQTYEQYF. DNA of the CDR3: TGTGCCAGCGGTAGCGGGGGGCAGACGTACGAGCAGTACTTC.

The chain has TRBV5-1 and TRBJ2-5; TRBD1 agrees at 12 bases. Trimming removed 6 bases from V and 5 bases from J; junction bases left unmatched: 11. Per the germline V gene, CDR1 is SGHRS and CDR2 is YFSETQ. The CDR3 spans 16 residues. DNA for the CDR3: TGCGCCAGCACCAAGCGGGGACAGGGGGCAGGGGAGACCCAGTACTTC. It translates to CASTKRGQGAGETQYF.

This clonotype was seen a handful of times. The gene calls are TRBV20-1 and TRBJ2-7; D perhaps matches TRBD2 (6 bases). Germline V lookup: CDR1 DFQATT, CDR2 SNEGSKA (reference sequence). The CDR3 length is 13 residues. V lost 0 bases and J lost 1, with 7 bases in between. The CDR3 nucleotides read TGCAGTGCTAGAGATCGGGAGTCCTACGAGCAGTACTTC. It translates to CSARDRESYEQYF.

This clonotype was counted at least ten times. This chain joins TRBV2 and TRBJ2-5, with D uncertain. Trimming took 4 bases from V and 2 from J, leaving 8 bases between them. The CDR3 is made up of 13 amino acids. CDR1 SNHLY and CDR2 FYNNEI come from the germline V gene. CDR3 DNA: TGTGCCAGCAGTGGCGCGGTACAAGAGACCCAGTACTTC. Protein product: CASSGAVQETQYF.

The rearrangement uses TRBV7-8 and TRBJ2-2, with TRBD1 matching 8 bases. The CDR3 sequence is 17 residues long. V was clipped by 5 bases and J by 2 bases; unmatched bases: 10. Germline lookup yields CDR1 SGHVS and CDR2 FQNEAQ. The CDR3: CASSQRTGRINTGELFF. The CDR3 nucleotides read TGTGCCAGCAGCCAGCGGACAGGGCGGATTAACACCGGGGAGCTGTTTTTT. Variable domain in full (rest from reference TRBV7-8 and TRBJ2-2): GAGVSQSPRYKVAKRGQDVALRCDPISGHVSLFWYQQALGQGPEFLTYFQNEAQLDKSGLPSDRFFAERPEGSVSTLKIQRTQQEDSAVYLCASSQRTGRINTGELFFGEGSRLTVL.

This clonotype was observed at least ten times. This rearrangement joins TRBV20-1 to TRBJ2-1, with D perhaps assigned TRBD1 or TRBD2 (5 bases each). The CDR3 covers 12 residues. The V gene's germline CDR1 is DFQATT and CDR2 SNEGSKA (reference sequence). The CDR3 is CSIQRGDNEQFF. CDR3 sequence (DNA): TGCAGCATCCAACGAGGGGACAATGAGCAGTTCTTC.

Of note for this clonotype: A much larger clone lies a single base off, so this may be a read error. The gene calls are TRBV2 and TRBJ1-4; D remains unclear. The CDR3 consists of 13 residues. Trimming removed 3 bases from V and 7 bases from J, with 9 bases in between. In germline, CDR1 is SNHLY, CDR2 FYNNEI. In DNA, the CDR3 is TGTGCCAGCAGTGACAGGAAGAGTGAAAAACTGTTTTTT. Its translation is CASSDRKSEKLFF.

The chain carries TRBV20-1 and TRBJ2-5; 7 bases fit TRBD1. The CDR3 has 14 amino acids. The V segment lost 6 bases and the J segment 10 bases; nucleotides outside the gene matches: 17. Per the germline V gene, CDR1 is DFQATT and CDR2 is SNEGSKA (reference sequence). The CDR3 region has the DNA TGCAGTGCGTCGCTGGGACAGCTCTCCCCTATCCAGTACTTC. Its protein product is CSASLGQLSPIQYF.

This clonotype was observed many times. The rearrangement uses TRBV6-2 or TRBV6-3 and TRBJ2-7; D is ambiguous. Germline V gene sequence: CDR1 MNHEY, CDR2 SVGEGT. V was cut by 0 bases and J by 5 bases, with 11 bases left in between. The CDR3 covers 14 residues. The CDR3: CASSYSIRPDEQYF. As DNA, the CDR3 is TGTGCCAGCAGTTACTCGATAAGGCCCGACGAGCAGTACTTC.

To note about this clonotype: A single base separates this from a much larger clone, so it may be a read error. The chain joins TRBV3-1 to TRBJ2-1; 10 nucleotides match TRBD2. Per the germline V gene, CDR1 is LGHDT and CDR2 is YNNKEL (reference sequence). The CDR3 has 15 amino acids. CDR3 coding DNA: TGTGCCAGCAGCCATAGGACTAGCGGTTACAATGAGCAGTCCTTC. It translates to CASSHRTSGYNEQSF.

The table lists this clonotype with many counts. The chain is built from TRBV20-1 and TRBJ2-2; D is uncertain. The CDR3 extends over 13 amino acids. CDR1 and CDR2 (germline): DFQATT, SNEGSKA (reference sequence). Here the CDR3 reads CSAPSPNTGELFF. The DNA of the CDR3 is TGCAGCGCCCCCAGCCCGAACACCGGGGAGCTGTTTTTT.

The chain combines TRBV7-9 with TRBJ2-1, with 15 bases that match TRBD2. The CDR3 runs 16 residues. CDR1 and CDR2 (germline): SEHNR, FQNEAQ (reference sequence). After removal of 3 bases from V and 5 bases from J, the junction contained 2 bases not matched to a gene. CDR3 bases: TGTGCCAGCAGCTTGGGACTAGCGGGAGGACACAATGAGCAGTTCTTC. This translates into CASSLGLAGGHNEQFF.

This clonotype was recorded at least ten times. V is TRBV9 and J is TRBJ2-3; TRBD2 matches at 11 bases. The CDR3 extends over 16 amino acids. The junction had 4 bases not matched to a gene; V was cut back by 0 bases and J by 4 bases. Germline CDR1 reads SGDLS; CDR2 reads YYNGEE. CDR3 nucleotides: TGTGCCAGCAGCGTAGTTACTAGCGGGAGTGCAGATACGCAGTATTTT. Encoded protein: CASSVVTSGSADTQYF.

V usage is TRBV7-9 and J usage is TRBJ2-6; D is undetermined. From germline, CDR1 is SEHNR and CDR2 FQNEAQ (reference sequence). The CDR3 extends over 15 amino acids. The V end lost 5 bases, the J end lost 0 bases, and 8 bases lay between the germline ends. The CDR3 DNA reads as TGTGCCAGCAGCCCCAGCCACTCTGGGGCCAACGTCCTGACTTTC. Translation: CASSPSHSGANVLTF.

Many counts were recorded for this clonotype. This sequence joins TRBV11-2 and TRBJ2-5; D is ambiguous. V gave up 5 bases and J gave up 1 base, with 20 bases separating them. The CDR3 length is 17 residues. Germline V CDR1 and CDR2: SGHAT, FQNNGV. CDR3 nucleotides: TGTGCCAGCAGCACCGGGCCATCGAAGGGCCTCCAAGAGACCCAGTACTTC. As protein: CASSTGPSKGLQETQYF.

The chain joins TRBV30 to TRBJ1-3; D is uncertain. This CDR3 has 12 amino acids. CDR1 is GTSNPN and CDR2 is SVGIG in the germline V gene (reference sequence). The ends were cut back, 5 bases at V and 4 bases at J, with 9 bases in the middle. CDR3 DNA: TGTGCCTGGTCAGAATGGGGAAACACCATATATTTT. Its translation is CAWSEWGNTIYF. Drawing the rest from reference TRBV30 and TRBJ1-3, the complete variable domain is SQTIHQWPATLVQPVGSPLSLECTVEGTSNPNLYWYRQAAGRGLQLLFYSVGIGQISSEVPQNLSASRPQDRQFILSSKKLLLSDSGFYLCAWSEWGNTIYFGEGSWLTVV.

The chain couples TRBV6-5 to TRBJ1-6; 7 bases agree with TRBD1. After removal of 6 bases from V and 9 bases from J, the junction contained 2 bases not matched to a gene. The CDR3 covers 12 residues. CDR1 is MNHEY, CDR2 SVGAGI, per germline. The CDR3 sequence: CASSYRGSPLHF. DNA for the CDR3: TGTGCCAGCAGCTACAGGGGTTCACCCCTCCACTTT.

The CDR3 reads CASSLWPGTYVYEQYF. In DNA, the CDR3 is TGTGCCAGCAGCTTATGGCCAGGGACTTACGTCTACGAGCAGTACTTC. V usage is TRBV7-9 and J usage is TRBJ2-7; TRBD2 is a possible D gene (6 bases). The germline V gene encodes CDR1 SEHNR and CDR2 FQNEAQ (reference sequence). The CDR3 loop spans 16 amino acids. V gave up 2 bases and J gave up 3 bases, with 17 bases separating them.

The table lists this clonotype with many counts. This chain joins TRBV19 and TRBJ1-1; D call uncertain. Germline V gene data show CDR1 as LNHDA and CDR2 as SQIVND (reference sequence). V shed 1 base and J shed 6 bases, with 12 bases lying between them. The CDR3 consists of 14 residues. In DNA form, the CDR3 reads TGTGCCAGTAGTATAGGTACAGCTGGAGCTGAAGCTTTCTTT. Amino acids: CASSIGTAGAEAFF.